Listed below are T cell receptor beta chains from one sample, sequenced in a study of blood T cell repertoires in COVID-19. Assay used: immunoSEQ multiplex PCR; TCRdb lists only in-frame clones, some missing. This sample has some 180,000 clones; around nine tenths occur once, and the top ten carry 15% to 20%. The sequencing input was peripheral blood. The origin of the receptors is a man aged 45-65 years with COVID-19, enrolled during active disease. Both conserved end residues are part of each CDR3. Each record gives: clone size, V gene, J gene, D gene, CDR3 DNA, CDR3 protein. The D gene is left open where the match is weak. Clone size is shown for a subset of rows, as once, few, many or a class of expanded clone.

.	TRBV11-3	TRBJ2-2	.	TGTGCCAGCAGCTTAGGTCAGGGTAACACCGGGGAGCTGTTTTTT	CASSLGQGNTGELFF
.	TRBV9	TRBJ2-5	TRBD2	TGTGCCAGCAGCGTAGGAAGTGCGGGAGTAGGGGAGACCCAGTACTTC	CASSVGSAGVGETQYF
once	TRBV3-1/TRBV3-2	TRBJ1-2	.	TGTGCCAGCAGCCAAAAGCCGGGGCGGGGTTATGGCTACACCTTC	CASSQKPGRGYGYTF
.	TRBV5-5	TRBJ1-2	.	TGTGCCAGCAGCTTGTCAGGGTCCGATTCTAACTATGGCTACACCTTC	CASSLSGSDSNYGYTF
few	TRBV10-3	TRBJ2-1	TRBD2	TGTGCCATCAGTGAGTGGGGTAGCGGGAGTTTAAGTGAGCAGTTCTTC	CAISEWGSGSLSEQFF
once	TRBV27	TRBJ2-7	.	TGTGCCAGCAGTTTTGACTCAAGCTCCTACGAGCAGTACTTC	CASSFDSSSYEQYF
.	TRBV27	TRBJ2-3	.	TGTGCCAGCAGTGGAGGCATCATTGGGGCAGATACGCAGTATTTT	CASSGGIIGADTQYF
.	TRBV7-9	TRBJ1-2	TRBD1	TGTGCCAGCAGCACTGGACAGGACGACTATGGCTACACCTTC	CASSTGQDDYGYTF
few	TRBV6-1	TRBJ1-4	TRBD1	TGTGCCAGCAGTGGGGGATCTGACAGGGCCGGAGAAAAACTGTTTTTT	CASSGGSDRAGEKLFF
.	TRBV2	TRBJ2-3	.	TGTGCCAGCAGTGAAGGTTCTAGCGTAGATACGCAGTATTTT	CASSEGSSVDTQYF
.	TRBV12-5	TRBJ1-1	TRBD1	TGTGCTAGTGGTTATGACAGGGGGTACGGCACTGAAGCTTTCTTT	CASGYDRGYGTEAFF
.	TRBV27	TRBJ2-7	.	TGTGCCAGCAGTCCCGGGACTTACTCCTACGAGCAGTACTTC	CASSPGTYSYEQYF
.	TRBV5-1	TRBJ1-1	TRBD1	TGCGCCAGCAGCCTTACAGGGGACACTGAAGCTTTCTTT	CASSLTGDTEAFF
once	TRBV3-1/TRBV3-2	TRBJ2-3	.	TGTGCCAGCAGCCACCTCACAGATACGCAGTATTTT	CASSHLTDTQYF
.	TRBV5-4	TRBJ1-1	.	TGTGCCAGCAGCCATTCGGGATCTGGCGATGCCACTGAAGCTTTCTTT	CASSHSGSGDATEAFF
few	TRBV19	TRBJ2-1	TRBD2	TGTGCCAGTAGTATGTCGCGGGAGGGGAGTGAGCAGTTCTTC	CASSMSREGSEQFF